These T cell receptor beta chains were read from a single sample in a study of shared clonotypes between healthy human individuals. The repertoire was sequenced with immunoSEQ multiplex PCR; TCRdb's copy has only in-frame clones and lacks some. The sample carries some 1.5 million clones, roughly 96% recorded once. The sequenced sample consisted of naive CD4+ T cells sorted from blood. These receptors all come from a man aged 25 to 45 in good health. Both conserved end residues are part of each CDR3. A D gene is named only where the DNA matches it firmly. For some rows the clone size is stated as once, few or many, or as a class when expanded; others skip it.

v_call	j_call	clone_size	d_call	cdr3_nt	cdr3_aa
TRBV19	TRBJ1-5	.	.	TGTGCCAGTAGGCCGGCGGGGGATCAGCCCCAGCATTTT	CASRPAGDQPQHF
TRBV6-5	TRBJ2-3	.	TRBD1	TGTGCCAGCAGTTTAAACAGGGGGTCAGATACGCAGTATTTT	CASSLNRGSDTQYF
TRBV7-2	TRBJ1-5	.	.	TGTGCCAGCAGCTTATTTGCAGGGTATAGCAATCAGCCCCAGCATTTT	CASSLFAGYSNQPQHF
TRBV5-6	TRBJ2-1	.	TRBD1	TGTGCCAGCAGCCCCCGGGACAGGGAAATATACAATGAGCAGTTCTTC	CASSPRDREIYNEQFF
TRBV5-4	TRBJ2-7	.	.	TGTGCCAGCAGCTTGGGTAGCGGAAGCTCCTACGAGCAGTACTTC	CASSLGSGSSYEQYF
TRBV19	TRBJ1-2	.	.	TGTGCCACCTTATCATCGACGCGACGTGGCTACACCTTC	CATLSSTRRGYTF
TRBV19	TRBJ2-2	few	.	TGTGCCAGCCGGGACACCTCGAACACCGGGGAGCTGTTTTTT	CASRDTSNTGELFF
TRBV2	TRBJ1-3	.	.	TGTGCCAGCAGGGGAACTGGAAACACCATATATTTT	CASRGTGNTIYF
TRBV27	TRBJ1-2	.	.	TGTGCCAGCAGTCCCGGGGGTAACTATGGCTACACCTTC	CASSPGGNYGYTF
TRBV18	TRBJ2-7	.	TRBD2	TGTGCCAGCTCACCATTACCTAGCGGGAGCTCCTACGAGCAGTACTTC	CASSPLPSGSSYEQYF
TRBV7-6	TRBJ2-7	.	.	TGTGCCAGCAGATACGAGCAGTACTTC	CASRYEQYF